These 3 T cell receptor beta chains share one sample of origin, sequenced in a study of human T cells and chemical hapten exposure. A single record per CDR3 protein comes from TCRdb applying MiXCR to the RACE reads. The table shows under 200,000 distinct CDR3 sequences, with roughly 26% occurring only once. The time point here: patch test 3, about 24 weeks after DPC sensitization. Treatment reported: therapeutic diphenylcyclopropenone sensitization with weekly scalp DPC. Source: whole blood, taken in connection with sensitization to the hapten diphenylcyclopropenone (DPC). The receptors stem from a young woman with alopecia areata. Some clones in this sample may be carry-over from other donors' samples.

The rearrangement joins TRBV4-1 to TRBJ1-4; 7 nucleotides align to TRBD1. The length of the CDR3 is 15 residues. V shed 5 bases, J shed 3 bases, and the junction held 6 bases outside the gene matches. CDR1 is MGHRA and CDR2 is YSYEKL in the germline V gene. The CDR3 DNA reads TGCGCCAGCAGCACTGCGGGGACAGCTAATGAAAAACTGTTTTTT. It yields the protein CASSTAGTANEKLFF.

The genes are TRBV6-5 and TRBJ1-6, with D possibly matching TRBD1 (6 bases). Germline CDR1 and CDR2: MNHEY and SVGAGI. V gave up 5 bases and J gave up 10 bases, with 15 bases separating them. The CDR3 totals 14 residues. The CDR3 DNA follows: TGTGCCAGCAGTCGGGGGCGGGGGAACTCACCCCTCCACTTT. Its translation: CASSRGRGNSPLHF.

The J gene is TRBJ1-3, the V gene TRBV5-1; no clear D. CDR1 is SGHRS and CDR2 is YFSETQ in the germline V gene. V shed 3 bases and J shed 0 bases, with 7 bases lying between them. This CDR3 has 14 amino acids. For the CDR3, the DNA is TGCGCCAGCAGCTCTCATCCCTCTGGAAACACCATATATTTT. This sequence encodes CASSSHPSGNTIYF. The variable domain in full, completed from reference TRBV5-1 and TRBJ1-3, reads KAGVTQTPRYLIKTRGQQVTLSCSPISGHRSVSWYQQTPGQGLQFLFEYFSETQRNKGNFPGRFSGRQFSNSRSEMNVSTLELGDSALYLCASSSHPSGNTIYFGEGSWLTVV.